Below, 20 T cell receptor beta chains from the same sample are listed, as sequenced in a study of PD-1 blockade in classical Hodgkin lymphoma. With no exception, relapse followed autologous stem cell transplantation in all patients, and brentuximab vedotin exposure varied. Some clones are missing from TCRdb's copy, which holds only in-frame ones; the method was immunoSEQ multiplex PCR. The sample lists more than 45,000 clones, 75% to 95% occurring once. The sample here was peripheral blood mononuclear cells (PBMCs), taken before the second cycle of nivolumab. The receptors shown here come from a human donor with classical Hodgkin lymphoma.

The rearrangement links TRBV6-1 to TRBJ2-7, with unresolved D. V was clipped by 2 bases and J by 4 bases, with 12 bases between them. Germline V gives CDR1 MNHNS, CDR2 SASEGT. The CDR3 extends over 14 amino acids. The CDR3 reads CASSEFGDIYEQYF. CDR3 in DNA: TGTGCCAGCAGTGAATTCGGAGACATTTACGAGCAGTACTTC.

The chain employs TRBV9 and TRBJ2-1; D gene ambiguous. With 4 bases removed from V and 5 bases from J, the gap between germline ends came to 10 bases. The CDR3 totals 13 residues. Germline CDR1 and CDR2: SGDLS and YYNGEE. The CDR3 spells CASSPFLDNEQFF. The DNA of the CDR3 is TGTGCCAGCAGCCCCTTTTTGGACAATGAGCAGTTCTTC.

V usage is TRBV4-2 and J usage is TRBJ2-1; D is perhaps TRBD2 (5 bases). Trimming took off 8 bases at V and 0 bases at J, with 26 bases between the two ends. The CDR3 has 19 amino acids. Germline V lookup: CDR1 LGHNA, CDR2 YNFKEQ. As DNA, the CDR3 is TGTGCCAGCGACCCGGGAATAGGAGAGGGCTGGAGCTCCTACAATGAGCAGTTCTTC. Its translation is CASDPGIGEGWSSYNEQFF.

J is TRBJ1-1 and V is TRBV7-6, with D perhaps TRBD1 (5 bases). The CDR3 runs to 14 residues. Per germline, CDR1 SGHVS and CDR2 FNYEAQ. V was pared by 5 bases and J by 7 bases, with 17 bases between. The CDR3 DNA sequence: TGTGCCAGCAGCCAGCTAGCAGGGCAAGATGAAGCTTTCTTT. It yields the protein CASSQLAGQDEAFF.

The chain employs TRBV4-3 and TRBJ2-7; D tentatively fits TRBD1 or TRBD2 (5 bases each). The CDR3 loop spans 17 amino acids. Germline CDR1 is LGHNA and CDR2 is YSLEER. Trimming removed 0 bases at V and 5 bases at J, with 20 bases between. The DNA of the CDR3 is TGCGCCAGCAGCCAAGATCTCCGGGATGGGGGAGTCGACGAGCAGTACTTC. Translated, it gives CASSQDLRDGGVDEQYF.

The chain is built from TRBV9 and TRBJ1-1; D gene unclear. Per the germline V gene, CDR1 is SGDLS and CDR2 is YYNGEE. The CDR3 runs to 13 residues. V lost 0 bases and J 1 base, leaving 4 bases between the germline ends. CDR3 sequence: CASSVAGNTEAFF. CDR3 coding DNA: TGTGCCAGCAGCGTAGCCGGGAACACTGAAGCTTTCTTT.

This clone has only a few counts. The V and J genes are TRBV11-1 and TRBJ1-2, with D possibly being TRBD1 (5 bases). Trimming shortened V by 5 bases and J by 3 bases, and 19 bases separated the two germline ends. The CDR3 extends over 16 amino acids. Germline CDR1 is SGHAT and CDR2 is FQDESV (reference sequence). The CDR3 protein is CASSHGAGQADYGYTF. In nucleotides, the CDR3 is TGTGCCAGCAGCCATGGGGCAGGGCAAGCAGACTATGGCTACACCTTC.

The chain carries TRBV14 and TRBJ1-6, with D perhaps matching TRBD1 (5 bases). The CDR3 loop spans 16 amino acids. The germline V gene encodes CDR1 SGHDN and CDR2 FVKESK. The V end lost 3 bases, the J end lost 7 bases, and 16 bases lay between the germline ends. CDR3 DNA sequence: TGTGCCAGCAGCCAGGAATCGGGAGGGGTCAATTCACCCCTCCACTTT. Translated, it gives CASSQESGGVNSPLHF.

This clone was observed a single time. CDR3 protein: CASNESYGTGVEFYYGYTF. CDR3 bases: TGTGCCAGCAACGAATCGTACGGGACAGGGGTAGAATTTTACTATGGCTACACCTTC. The genes are TRBV9 and TRBJ1-2; 10 bases fit TRBD1. Losses at the gene ends were 6 bases for V and 3 bases for J; bases not matched to a gene: 20. Germline V gene sequence: CDR1 SGDLS, CDR2 YYNGEE. The CDR3 runs 19 residues.

The gene calls are TRBV6-5 and TRBJ1-1; maybe TRBD1 (5 bases). Trimming removed 6 bases from V and 0 bases from J, with 11 bases in between. The CDR3 is 14 amino acids. Per germline, CDR1 MNHEY and CDR2 SVGAGI. The DNA for the CDR3 is TGTGCCAGCAGGGGATTGACAGTGAACACTGAAGCTTTCTTT. Protein product: CASRGLTVNTEAFF.

This sequence joins TRBV29-1 and TRBJ1-2, with D uncertain. In germline, CDR1 is SQVTM, CDR2 ANQGSEA. The CDR3 is made up of 15 amino acids. The germline V and J ends were trimmed by 3 bases and 8 bases, with 22 bases remaining between them. The CDR3 bases are TGCAGCGTTGAGGACCTTCCCCTCTCCGCCGGAGGCTACACCTTC. It is translated as CSVEDLPLSAGGYTF. The full variable domain, rest sourced from reference TRBV29-1 and TRBJ1-2, is SAVISQKPSRDICQRGTSLTIQCQVDSQVTMMFWYRQQPGQSLTLIATANQGSEATYESGFVIDKFPISRPNLTFSTLTVSNMSPEDSSIYLCSVEDLPLSAGGYTFGSGTRLTVV.

The chain employs TRBV19 and TRBJ1-1; D call uncertain. This CDR3 contains 17 residues. CDR1 and CDR2 (germline): LNHDA, SQIVND (reference sequence). With 3 bases removed from V and 0 bases from J, the gap between germline ends came to 17 bases. The chain's CDR3 is CASSIVTASLLNTEAFF. In DNA, the CDR3 is TGTGCCAGTAGTATTGTCACAGCAAGTCTTCTGAACACTGAAGCTTTCTTT.

This chain connects TRBV21-1 to TRBJ2-3; the table's TRBD1 call for D was not verified on the DNA. TRBV21-1 is recorded as a pseudogene. CDR3 size: 16 residues. The CDR3 reads CAGLFGQCPSTDTQYF. The DNA for the CDR3 is TGTGCCGGACTTTTTGGACAGTGCCCTAGCACAGATACGCAGTATTTT.

V is TRBV6-5 and J is TRBJ2-7; D tentatively fits TRBD1 or TRBD2 (5 bases each). CDR3 size: 14 residues. The germline CDR1 and CDR2 sequences are MNHEY and SVGAGI. The V and J ends lost 5 bases and 4 bases respectively, with 15 bases between them. The CDR3 is CASSPTGPQYEQYF. Here the CDR3 DNA reads TGTGCCAGCAGTCCGACGGGACCCCAGTACGAGCAGTACTTC.

The rearrangement uses TRBV5-1 and TRBJ1-1; the D is unclear. V shed 2 bases and J shed 2 bases, with 13 bases lying between them. The CDR3 contains 15 residues. CDR1 is SGHRS, CDR2 YFSETQ, per germline. CDR3 DNA: TGCGCCAGCAGCTTAGGTCCAGATGGAAACACTGAAGCTTTCTTT. Its protein product is CASSLGPDGNTEAFF.

As DNA, the CDR3 is TGTGTTAGCGGGAGCTTGGGCACAGATACGCAGTATTTT. It yields the protein CVSGSLGTDTQYF. The chain has TRBV28 and TRBJ2-3; 9 bases map to TRBD2. CDR3 length: 13 amino acids. CDR1 and CDR2 (germline): MDHEN, SYDVKM. The full variable domain, completed using reference TRBV28 and TRBJ2-3, is DVKVTQSSRYLVKRTGEKVFLECVQDMDHENMFWYRQDPGLGLRLIYFSYDVKMKEKGDIPEGYSVSREKKERFSLILESASTNQTSMYLCVSGSLGTDTQYFGPGTRLTVL.

The chain has TRBV25-1 and TRBJ2-1; D may correspond to TRBD1 or TRBD2 (5 bases each). V was pared by 4 bases and J by 0 bases, with 16 bases between. The CDR3 extends over 17 amino acids. Per germline, CDR1 MGHDK and CDR2 SYGVNS. CDR3 DNA: TGTGCCAGCAGTGCGCCGAGGGAAGGGGTCTCCTACAATGAGCAGTTCTTC. Translation gives CASSAPREGVSYNEQFF. Complete variable domain (other parts from reference TRBV25-1 and TRBJ2-1): EADIYQTPRYLVIGTGKKITLECSQTMGHDKMYWYQQDPGMELHLIHYSYGVNSTEKGDLSSESTVSRIRTEHFPLTLESARPSHTSQYLCASSAPREGVSYNEQFFGPGTRLTVL.

This clone was detected a few times. The chain recombines TRBV29-1 with TRBJ2-7; 10 nucleotides line up with TRBD1. Germline V gives CDR1 SQVTM, CDR2 ANQGSEA. The CDR3 extends over 13 amino acids. Trimming at V came to 7 bases and at J to 6 bases, leaving 9 bases not matched to a gene. The CDR3 sequence is CSGDRGITAEQYF. CDR3 sequence (DNA): TGCAGCGGGGACAGGGGCATAACTGCCGAGCAGTACTTC.

The V gene is TRBV5-1, the J gene TRBJ2-3; D tentatively fits TRBD1 or TRBD2 (5 bases each). The CDR3 runs 14 residues. Trimming took 0 bases from V and 5 from J, leaving 10 bases between them. Germline CDR1 reads SGHRS; CDR2 reads YFSETQ. The DNA for the CDR3 is TGCGCCAGCAGCTTGGCCGGGGCGGTAGATACGCAGTATTTT. Translation gives CASSLAGAVDTQYF.

The chain couples TRBV4-3 to TRBJ2-3; 8 bases fit TRBD2. V dropped 3 bases and J dropped 7; count of bases not matched to a gene: 18. The CDR3 loop spans 18 amino acids. Germline loops: CDR1 LGHNA, CDR2 YSLEER. CDR3 region: CASSQQTTAGVDTHTQYF. The CDR3 nucleotides read TGCGCCAGCAGCCAGCAGACAACAGCGGGAGTCGACACCCATACGCAGTATTTT.